This TCR beta chain is drawn from a study of T cells in Graves' hyperthyroidism and ophthalmopathy. This clonotype was seen repeatedly, ten times or more. Amplified TCR beta CDR3 regions came from RNA transcripts. Carried out on the TCR CDR3, a first-round RT-PCR used the HTBI primer set. TCRdb passed the multiplex PCR reads through MiXCR, listing each CDR3 protein once. The sample comprises fewer than 450,000 distinct CDR3 sequences, around 15% of which are singletons, and approximately 19% rests with the top ten. Per germline, CDR1 SGHAT and CDR2 FQNNGV. V was pared by 0 bases and J by 5 bases, with 10 bases between. The CDR3 is made up of 14 amino acids.

V gene TRBV11-2 combines with J gene TRBJ2-5, with no clear D. The TCR originated in a woman aged 60 to 75 with Graves' ophthalmopathy. The sample was blood. The chain's CDR3 is CASSLDLYMETQYF. DNA of the CDR3: TGTGCCAGCAGCTTAGACCTCTATATGGAGACCCAGTACTTC. Together with reference TRBV11-2 and TRBJ2-5, the CDR3 gives the full variable domain: EAGVAQSPRYKIIEKRQSVAFWCNPISGHATLYWYQQILGQGPKLLIQFQNNGVVDDSQLPKDRFSAERLKGVDSTLKIQPAKLEDSAVYLCASSLDLYMETQYFGPGTRLLVL.